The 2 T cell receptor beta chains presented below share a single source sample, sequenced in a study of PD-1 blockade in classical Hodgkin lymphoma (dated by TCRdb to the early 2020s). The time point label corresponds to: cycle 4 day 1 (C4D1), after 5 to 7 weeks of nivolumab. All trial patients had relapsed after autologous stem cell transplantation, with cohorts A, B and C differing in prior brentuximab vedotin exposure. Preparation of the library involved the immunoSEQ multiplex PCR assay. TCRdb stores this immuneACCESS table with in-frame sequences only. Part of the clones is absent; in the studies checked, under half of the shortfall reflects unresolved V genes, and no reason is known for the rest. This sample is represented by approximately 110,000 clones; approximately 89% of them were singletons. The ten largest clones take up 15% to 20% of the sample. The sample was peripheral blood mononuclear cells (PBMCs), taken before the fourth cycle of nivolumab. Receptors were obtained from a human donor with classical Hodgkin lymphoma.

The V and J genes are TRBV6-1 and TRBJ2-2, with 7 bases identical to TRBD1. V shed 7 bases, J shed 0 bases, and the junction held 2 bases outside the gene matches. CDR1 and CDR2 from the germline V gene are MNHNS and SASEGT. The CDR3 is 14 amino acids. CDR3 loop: CASIGTANTGELFF. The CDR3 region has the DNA TGTGCCAGCATCGGGACAGCGAACACCGGGGAGCTGTTTTTT.

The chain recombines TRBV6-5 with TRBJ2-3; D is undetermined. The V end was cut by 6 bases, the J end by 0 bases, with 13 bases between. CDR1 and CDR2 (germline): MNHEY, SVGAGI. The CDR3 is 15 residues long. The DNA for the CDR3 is TGTGCCAGCAGCCAAGTCGGCGGTAGCACAGATACGCAGTATTTT. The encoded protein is CASSQVGGSTDTQYF.